These 21 T cell receptor beta chains were all obtained from the same sample, sequenced in a study of glioma-infiltrating T cells after dendritic cell vaccination. Repertoires were generated with immunoSEQ multiplex PCR, while TCRdb's copy carries only in-frame clones and drops some. The sample includes fewer than 110,000 clones, about four fifths seen only once; the top ten take approximately 12%. Sequencing was performed on blood, taken before dendritic cell vaccination. Source of these receptors: a human donor with glioblastoma.

The gene calls are TRBV6-5 and TRBJ1-2, with 8 positions matching TRBD1. This CDR3 comprises 14 residues. Germline CDR1 and CDR2: MNHEY and SVGAGI. Trimming cost V 6 bases and J 4 bases; bases outside gene matches: 7. The CDR3, as DNA: TGTGCCAGCAGAAATCAGGGGGCAACCTATGGCTACACCTTC. Its protein product is CASRNQGATYGYTF.

The chain uses TRBV10-3 and TRBJ2-5; the match to TRBD1 covers 11 bases. The end of the DNA is better explained by TRBJ2-7, so the J call may be wrong. Per germline, CDR1 ENHRY and CDR2 SYGVKD. The CDR3 is 16 residues long. Written as DNA, the CDR3 is TGTGCCATCAGTGAAGGGGGGGACAGGGGGATCTACGAGCAGTACTTC. This sequence encodes CAISEGGDRGIYEQYF.

This clone appeared a few times. The chain has TRBV30 and TRBJ1-5, with a weak D call TRBD1 (5 bases). CDR3 length: 14 amino acids. The V gene lost 5 bases and the J gene lost 1 base, with 12 bases spanning the gap. In germline, CDR1 is GTSNPN, CDR2 SVGIG (reference sequence). Here the CDR3 reads CAWDRGRSNQPQHF. In nucleotides, the CDR3 is TGTGCCTGGGACCGGGGGAGGAGCAATCAGCCCCAGCATTTT.

This clone was detected only once. The chain recombines TRBV30 with TRBJ2-5; the match to TRBD2 covers 12 bases. CDR3 length: 15 amino acids. The germline CDR1 and CDR2 sequences are GTSNPN and SVGIG (reference sequence). The junction had 8 bases not matched to a gene; V was cut back by 2 bases and J by 7 bases. The CDR3 protein is CAWSTKTSGGGTQYF. CDR3 nucleotides: TGTGCCTGGAGTACAAAGACTAGCGGGGGAGGGACCCAGTACTTC.

The chain combines TRBV20-1 with TRBJ1-4; no clear D gene. The CDR3 runs to 11 residues. The germline V gene has CDR1 DFQATT and CDR2 SNEGSKA (reference sequence). V lost 5 bases, J lost 7 bases, and 8 bases lay in between. The DNA for the CDR3 is TGCAGTGCTTCGACGGGTGAAAAACTGTTTTTT. Residues: CSASTGEKLFF.

V and J are TRBV18 and TRBJ2-7; 9 bases fit TRBD1. Germline CDR1 KGHSH, CDR2 LQKENI. Trimming at V came to 8 bases and at J to 4 bases, leaving 6 bases not matched to a gene. The CDR3 is 13 residues long. CDR3: CASTRDRVYEQYF. The CDR3 DNA follows: TGTGCCAGCACCCGGGACAGGGTTTACGAGCAGTACTTC.

The chain combines TRBV7-2 with TRBJ1-6; 10 nucleotides match TRBD1. Germline lookup yields CDR1 SGHTA and CDR2 FQGNSA. V shed 6 bases, J shed 8 bases, and the junction held 7 bases outside the gene matches. This CDR3 is built from 15 residues. CDR3 region: CASRNRQGAHSPLHF. For the CDR3, the DNA is TGTGCCAGCAGAAATCGACAGGGGGCCCATTCACCCCTCCACTTT.

The rearrangement uses TRBV4-2 and TRBJ1-4; D gene ambiguous. The germline gives CDR1 LGHNA, CDR2 YNFKEQ. The CDR3 covers 15 residues. V shed 0 bases and J shed 8 bases, with 13 bases lying between them. The CDR3 DNA is TGTGCCAGCAGCCAAGATGTCACAGTTAAGGAAAAACTGTTTTTT. Protein product: CASSQDVTVKEKLFF.

V gene TRBV14 combines with J gene TRBJ1-2, with 9 bases aligning to TRBD1. The CDR3 is made up of 16 amino acids. CDR1 SGHDN and CDR2 FVKESK come from the germline V gene. V gave up 4 bases and J gave up 4 bases; unmatched junction bases: 10. The CDR3 spells CASSRERGQGTYGYTF. CDR3 bases: TGTGCCAGCAGCCGAGAAAGGGGACAGGGAACCTATGGCTACACCTTC.

The CDR3 DNA follows: TGTGCCAGCAGTACCACTAGCAGGAGCGACGAGCAGTACTTC. It encodes CASSTTSRSDEQYF. The rearrangement joins TRBV6-6 to TRBJ2-7; D may be TRBD2 (6 bases). V was cut by 5 bases and J by 5 bases, with 16 bases left in between. The CDR3 has 14 amino acids. Germline V lookup: CDR1 MNHNY, CDR2 SVGAGI (reference sequence).

The chain is built from TRBV10-2 and TRBJ1-2, with D possibly TRBD1 on 5 matching bases. Trimming removed 6 bases at V and 4 bases at J, with 15 bases between. CDR1 is WSHSY and CDR2 is SAAADI in the germline V gene. The CDR3 spans 14 residues. For the CDR3, the DNA is TGCGCCAGCAGCCTTGGGGGGGTCAGCTATGGCTACACCTTC. Translated, it gives CASSLGGVSYGYTF.

The chain joins TRBV5-1 to TRBJ2-7; TRBD1 agrees at 9 bases. CDR3 size: 15 residues. V shed 6 bases and J 3 bases; nucleotides not matched to a gene: 10. CDR1 is SGHRS, CDR2 YFSETQ, per germline. The CDR3 bases are TGCGCCAGCACTCAACCGGGACAGGGTGTCTACGAGCAGTACTTC. Its translation is CASTQPGQGVYEQYF.

This chain joins TRBV5-6 and TRBJ2-3; TRBD2 matches at 7 bases. Trimming at V came to 2 bases and at J to 2 bases, leaving 11 bases not matched to a gene. The CDR3 consists of 17 residues. CDR1 is SGHDT and CDR2 is YYEEEE in the germline V gene. The CDR3 region has the DNA TGTGCCAGCAGCTTCTACCCGGGGGGATTCACCACAGATACGCAGTATTTT. Translation gives CASSFYPGGFTTDTQYF.

The chain couples TRBV30 to TRBJ1-2, with TRBD1 matching over 7 bases. Germline CDR1 reads GTSNPN; CDR2 reads SVGIG (reference sequence). The CDR3 runs to 13 residues. Trimming cost V 0 bases and J 5 bases; bases outside gene matches: 3. CDR3 in amino acids: CAWSVMTGYGYTF. CDR3 sequence (DNA): TGTGCCTGGAGTGTAATGACAGGGTATGGCTACACCTTC.

V usage is TRBV30 and J usage is TRBJ1-2; tentatively, D is TRBD1 (5 bases). CDR3 size: 14 residues. The germline CDR1 and CDR2 sequences are GTSNPN and SVGIG (reference sequence). Between the trimmed V and J ends, which lost 4 bases and 6 bases, there was a span of 18 bases. The DNA for the CDR3 is TGTGCCTGGAACCGCGGATTGGGGGGGGATGGCTACACCTTC. Translated, it gives CAWNRGLGGDGYTF.

The chain is built from TRBV5-1 and TRBJ2-7, with 7 bases fitting TRBD1. V lost 4 bases and J lost 7; bases outside the gene matches: 11. Germline V gives CDR1 SGHRS, CDR2 YFSETQ. The CDR3 totals 14 residues. The CDR3 protein is CASSPGTATGEQYF. The CDR3 coding sequence is TGCGCCAGCAGCCCCGGGACAGCGACGGGTGAGCAGTACTTC.

Comment on this clone: The sample holds other DNA sequences that translate to the same CDR3. Here the CDR3 reads CASSLSTGANYGYTF. As DNA, the CDR3 is TGTGCCAGCAGCTTATCGACAGGGGCTAACTATGGCTACACCTTC. This sequence joins TRBV7-8 and TRBJ1-2; 8 nucleotides align to TRBD1. This CDR3 is 15 amino acids long. The V and J ends lost 2 bases and 0 bases, in that order; junction bases with no gene match: 2. Germline-derived CDR1 and CDR2 are SGHVS and FQNEAQ.

This chain uses TRBV6-1 with TRBJ2-1, with D possibly TRBD1 on 6 matching bases. V lost 3 bases and J lost 4, with 13 bases in between. The CDR3 totals 15 residues. Looked up from germline, CDR1 is MNHNS and CDR2 is SASEGT. The CDR3 DNA follows: TGTGCCAGCAGTGAGGACAGCGGTAGGTACAATGAGCAGTTCTTC. As protein: CASSEDSGRYNEQFF.

The chain employs TRBV9 and TRBJ2-7; 7 bases align to TRBD1. Trimming took 4 bases from V and 2 from J; bases not matched to a gene: 6. The length of the CDR3 is 14 residues. The germline V gene has CDR1 SGDLS and CDR2 YYNGEE. The CDR3 region has the DNA TGTGCCAGCAGCCCCCGACAGGGTACCTACGAGCAGTACTTC. It codes for CASSPRQGTYEQYF.

The CDR3 DNA sequence: TGTGCCTGGAGGGAGACAGATAATCAGCCCCAGCATTTT. It translates to CAWRETDNQPQHF. The chain is built from TRBV30 and TRBJ1-5; D is perhaps TRBD1 (5 bases). Trimming removed 3 bases from V and 4 bases from J, with 10 bases in between. Per the germline V gene, CDR1 is GTSNPN and CDR2 is SVGIG (reference sequence). CDR3 length: 13 amino acids.

V usage is TRBV27 and J usage is TRBJ2-7, with no clear D. Germline lookup yields CDR1 MNHEY and CDR2 SMNVEV (reference sequence). V was pared by 0 bases and J by 3 bases, with 15 bases between. The CDR3 runs to 16 residues. In nucleotides, the CDR3 is TGTGCCAGCAGTTTATCCCCGTCCCGACTTAACTACGAGCAGTACTTC. It translates to CASSLSPSRLNYEQYF.